This T cell receptor beta chain was obtained from a study of neoadjuvant nivolumab and ipilimumab in lung cancer. Study-level results: Only two of four nivolumab-treated tumors gained richness and clonality by surgery. Compared with tumor-adjacent uninvolved lung, resected tumors showed greater richness and clonality.

Data came from immunoSEQ multiplex PCR; TCRdb stores just in-frame clones and leaves some out. The sample lists roughly 10,000 clones; roughly three quarters were seen once. By share, this clone ranks as medium-sized. What it binds is not known. This specimen consisted of tumor tissue, obtained after neoadjuvant nivolumab, alone or with ipilimumab, at or shortly before surgery. The sequence was collected from an adult with non-small cell lung cancer. Some clones in this sample may be carry-over from other donors' samples.

CDR3 sequence (DNA): TGTGCCATCTCGGGGTCGTACGACAGGATCTACGAGCAGTACTTC. Translation gives CAISGSYDRIYEQYF. This sequence joins TRBV10-3 and TRBJ2-7; maybe TRBD1 (6 bases). CDR3 length: 15 residues. Between the trimmed V and J ends, which lost 8 bases and 3 bases, there was a span of 20 bases. Germline V gene data show CDR1 as ENHRY and CDR2 as SYGVKD.